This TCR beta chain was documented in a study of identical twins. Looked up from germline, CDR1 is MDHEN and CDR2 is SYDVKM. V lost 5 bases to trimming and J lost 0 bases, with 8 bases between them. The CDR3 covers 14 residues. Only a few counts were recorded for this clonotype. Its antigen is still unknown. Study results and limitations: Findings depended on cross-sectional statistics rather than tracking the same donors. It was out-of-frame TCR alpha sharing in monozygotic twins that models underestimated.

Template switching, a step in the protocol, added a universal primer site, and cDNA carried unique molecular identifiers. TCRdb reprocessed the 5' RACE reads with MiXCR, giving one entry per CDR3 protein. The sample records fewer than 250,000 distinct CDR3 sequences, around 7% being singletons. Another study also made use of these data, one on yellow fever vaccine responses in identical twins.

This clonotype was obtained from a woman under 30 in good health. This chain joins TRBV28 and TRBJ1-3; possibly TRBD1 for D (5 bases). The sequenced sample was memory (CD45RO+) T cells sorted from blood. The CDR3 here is CASSPGTSGNTIYF. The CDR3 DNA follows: TGTGCCAGCAGTCCCGGGACCTCTGGAAACACCATATATTTT.